These 9 T cell receptor beta chains originate from one sample sequenced in a study of early T cells in non-severe SARS-CoV-2 infection. TCRdb independently ran MiXCR on the 5' RACE reads; one entry per CDR3 protein. There are some 60,000 distinct CDR3 sequences in the sample; 10% occur only once, and less than 10% lies in the top ten. Material for sequencing was whole blood. These receptors all come from an adult who was a healthcare worker with PCR-confirmed SARS-CoV-2 infection or an uninfected control (not recorded which).

In its sample, this clonotype was seen a few times. The chain carries TRBV2 and TRBJ1-2; D gene uncertain. CDR3 length: 12 residues. V was trimmed by 7 bases and J by 2 bases, leaving 8 bases between them. Looked up from germline, CDR1 is SNHLY and CDR2 is FYNNEI. Here the CDR3 DNA reads TGTGCCAGCATTAAGGGAAACTATGGCTACACCTTC. This gives the protein CASIKGNYGYTF.

This clonotype has at least ten counts. The chain combines TRBV20-1 with TRBJ2-5; TRBD2 matches at 10 bases. Germline V gene data show CDR1 as DFQATT and CDR2 as SNEGSKA (reference sequence). The CDR3 consists of 16 residues. V lost 0 bases, J lost 3 bases, and 7 bases stayed unmatched. The CDR3: CSARDLALAGEETQYF. CDR3 coding DNA: TGCAGTGCTAGAGATCTCGCGCTAGCGGGAGAAGAGACCCAGTACTTC.

At least ten counts were recorded for this clonotype. The gene calls are TRBV7-2 and TRBJ2-7; unclear D gene. Germline CDR1 is SGHTA and CDR2 is FQGNSA. CDR3 size: 15 residues. V gave up 2 bases and J gave up 3 bases, with 14 bases separating them. CDR3 DNA: TGTGCCAGCAGCTTATCAGGAAACACGGACTACGAGCAGTACTTC. Translation gives CASSLSGNTDYEQYF.

The chain combines TRBV7-9 with TRBJ2-1; D is undetermined. With 5 bases removed from V and 14 bases from J, the gap between germline ends came to 4 bases. CDR3 length equals 8 residues. From germline, CDR1 is SEHNR and CDR2 FQNEAQ (reference sequence). The CDR3 sequence is CASSPKFF. CDR3 DNA: TGTGCCAGCAGCCCCAAGTTCTTC.

This clonotype was detected ten times or more. The V gene is TRBV12-3 or TRBV12-4, the J gene TRBJ2-7, with 12 positions matching TRBD2. The CDR3 has 15 residues. V dropped 6 bases and J dropped 7; count of bases not matched to a gene: 10. The CDR3 region has the DNA TGTGCCAGCAGCTTCGGACTAGCGGGGCCTCGGGAGCAGTACTTC. This sequence encodes CASSFGLAGPREQYF.

Concerning this clonotype itself: This may be a read error, as it is one base from a much larger clone. The chain combines TRBV6-6 with TRBJ1-1; no reliable D call. From germline, CDR1 is MNHNY and CDR2 SVGAGI (reference sequence). The CDR3 contains 11 residues. The CDR3 loop reads CANSYLAEAFF. The CDR3 DNA follows: TGTGCCAACAGTTACTTGGCTGAAGCTTTCTTT.

This clonotype was recorded a few times. V gene TRBV29-1 combines with J gene TRBJ2-7, with 8 bases fitting TRBD1. Germline V gene data show CDR1 as SQVTM and CDR2 as ANQGSEA. CDR3 length: 15 residues. The V gene end was trimmed by 2 bases and the J gene end by 0 bases; junction bases not matched to a gene: 6. The CDR3 DNA reads as TGCAGCGTTGAATTTGCCGACAGGGGCTCCTACGAGCAGTACTTC. It yields the protein CSVEFADRGSYEQYF.

There are a few counts of this clonotype. The chain carries TRBV20-1 and TRBJ1-1; D remains ambiguous. CDR1 is DFQATT, CDR2 SNEGSKA, per germline (reference sequence). The CDR3 is made up of 15 amino acids. V lost 3 bases and J lost 5, with 19 bases in between. CDR3 in amino acids: CSASGRATLGTEAFF. In nucleotides, the CDR3 is TGCAGTGCTAGTGGCCGGGCGACCTTAGGAACTGAAGCTTTCTTT.

CDR3 sequence (DNA): TGTGCCAGCAGCTTCGGCGGGCCCCTGAATGAGCAGTTCTTC. Translated: CASSFGGPLNEQFF. The chain joins TRBV5-4 to TRBJ2-1; D may be TRBD2 (5 bases). From germline, CDR1 is SGHNT and CDR2 YYREEE (reference sequence). The CDR3 consists of 14 residues. Trimming left V 2 bases short and J 7 bases short, with 13 bases between.